This TCR beta chain came from a study of shared clonotypes between healthy human individuals. Study conclusions and caveats: Naive CD4 clonotype sharing across a few donors was about 5%.

The V and J ends lost 7 bases and 4 bases respectively, with 8 bases between them. Looked up from germline, CDR1 is SQVTM and CDR2 is ANQGSEA. There are 11 residues in the CDR3. A remark on this clone: Its antigen is unknown.

Produced via immunoSEQ multiplex PCR; TCRdb's table is partial and in-frame only. The sample lists around 690,000 clones; 90% were seen once. Sample: memory CD8+ T cells from PBMCs. Subset: CD45RO+ cells pooled with CCR7-negative TemRA cells. This TCR derives from a man younger than 35 in good health. Some clones in this sample may be carry-over from other donors' samples. The V call is TRBV29-1, the J call TRBJ2-1; a weak D match, TRBD2 (5 bases). The CDR3 sequence is CSAGLYNEQFF. In DNA form, the CDR3 reads TGCAGCGCCGGACTTTACAATGAGCAGTTCTTC.